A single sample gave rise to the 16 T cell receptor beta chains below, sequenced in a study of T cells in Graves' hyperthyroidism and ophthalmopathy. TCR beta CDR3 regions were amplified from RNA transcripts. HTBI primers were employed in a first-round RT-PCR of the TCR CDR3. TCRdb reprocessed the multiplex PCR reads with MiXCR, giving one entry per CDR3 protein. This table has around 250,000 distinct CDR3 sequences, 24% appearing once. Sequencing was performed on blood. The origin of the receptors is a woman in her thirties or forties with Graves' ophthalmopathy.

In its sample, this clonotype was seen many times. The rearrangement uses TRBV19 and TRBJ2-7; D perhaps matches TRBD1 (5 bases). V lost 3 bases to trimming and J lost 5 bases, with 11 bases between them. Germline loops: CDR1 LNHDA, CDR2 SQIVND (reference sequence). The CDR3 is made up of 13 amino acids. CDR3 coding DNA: TGTGCCAGTAGTATTCAGGGCGTTAACGAGCAGTACTTC. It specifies CASSIQGVNEQYF.

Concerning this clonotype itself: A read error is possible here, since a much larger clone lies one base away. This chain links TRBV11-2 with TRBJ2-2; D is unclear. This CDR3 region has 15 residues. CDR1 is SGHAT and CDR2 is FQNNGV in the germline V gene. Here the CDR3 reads CVSSPFGVGTGELFF. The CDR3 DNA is TGTGTCAGCAGCCCTTTCGGTGTGGGAACCGGGGAGCTGTTTTTT.

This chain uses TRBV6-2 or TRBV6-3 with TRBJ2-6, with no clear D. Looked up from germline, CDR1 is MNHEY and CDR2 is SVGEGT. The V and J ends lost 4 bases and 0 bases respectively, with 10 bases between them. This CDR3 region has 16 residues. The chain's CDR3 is CASSSTFSSGANVLTF. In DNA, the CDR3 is TGTGCCAGCAGTTCTACTTTTTCCTCTGGGGCCAACGTCCTGACTTTC.

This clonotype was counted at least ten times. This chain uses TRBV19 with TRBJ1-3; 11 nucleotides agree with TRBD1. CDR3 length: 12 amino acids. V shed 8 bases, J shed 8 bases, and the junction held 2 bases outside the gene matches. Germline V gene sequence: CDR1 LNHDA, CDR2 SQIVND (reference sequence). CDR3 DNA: TGTGCCAGTGAGGGACAGGGGGACACCATATATTTT. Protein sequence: CASEGQGDTIYF.

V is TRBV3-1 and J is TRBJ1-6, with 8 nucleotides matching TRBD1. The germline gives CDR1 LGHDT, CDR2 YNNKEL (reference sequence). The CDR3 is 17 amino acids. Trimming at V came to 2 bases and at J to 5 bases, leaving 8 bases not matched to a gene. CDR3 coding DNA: TGTGCCAGCAGCCAAAGAGGAACAGGGGGAAATAATTCACCCCTCCACTTT. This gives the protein CASSQRGTGGNNSPLHF.

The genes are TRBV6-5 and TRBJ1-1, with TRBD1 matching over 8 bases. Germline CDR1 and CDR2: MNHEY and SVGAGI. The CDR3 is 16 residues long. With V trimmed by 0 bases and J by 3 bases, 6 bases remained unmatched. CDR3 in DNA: TGTGCCAGCAGTTACTCGACAGGGGAATCGTACACTGAAGCTTTCTTT. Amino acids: CASSYSTGESYTEAFF.

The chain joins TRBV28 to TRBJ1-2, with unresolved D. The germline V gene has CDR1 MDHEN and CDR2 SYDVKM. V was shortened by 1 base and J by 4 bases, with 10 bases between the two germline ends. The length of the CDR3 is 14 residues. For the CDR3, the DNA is TGTGCCAGCAGTTTATCAGGCCTCGCCTATGGCTACACCTTC. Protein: CASSLSGLAYGYTF.

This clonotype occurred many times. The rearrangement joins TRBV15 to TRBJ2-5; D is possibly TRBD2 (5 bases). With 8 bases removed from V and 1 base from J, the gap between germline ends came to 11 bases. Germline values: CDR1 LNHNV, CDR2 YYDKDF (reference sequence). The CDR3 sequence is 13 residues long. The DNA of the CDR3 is TGTGCCACCGAGGAGGAGACCCAAGAGACCCAGTACTTC. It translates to CATEEETQETQYF.

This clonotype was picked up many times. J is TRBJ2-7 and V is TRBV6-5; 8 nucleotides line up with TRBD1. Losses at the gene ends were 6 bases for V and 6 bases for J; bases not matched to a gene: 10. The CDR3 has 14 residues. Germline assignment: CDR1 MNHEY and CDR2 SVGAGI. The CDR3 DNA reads TGTGCCAGCAGCCGAGGTCAGGGGGCTTTCGAGCAGTACTTC. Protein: CASSRGQGAFEQYF.

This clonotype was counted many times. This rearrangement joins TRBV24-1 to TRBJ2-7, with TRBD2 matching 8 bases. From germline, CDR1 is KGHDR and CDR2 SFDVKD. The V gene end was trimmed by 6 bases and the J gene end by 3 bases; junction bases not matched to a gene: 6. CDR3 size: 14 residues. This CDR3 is CATSSGGTSYEQYF. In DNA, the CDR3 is TGTGCCACCAGTTCGGGGGGGACTAGCTACGAGCAGTACTTC.

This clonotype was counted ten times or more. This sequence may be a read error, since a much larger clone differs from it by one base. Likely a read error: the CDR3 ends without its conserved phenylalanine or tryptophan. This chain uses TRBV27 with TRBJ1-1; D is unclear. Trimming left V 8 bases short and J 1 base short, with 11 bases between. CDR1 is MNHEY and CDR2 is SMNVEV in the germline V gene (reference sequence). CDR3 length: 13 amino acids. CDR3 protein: CASGPLTNTEAFL. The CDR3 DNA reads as TGTGCCAGCGGTCCCCTGACGAACACTGAAGCTTTCCTT.

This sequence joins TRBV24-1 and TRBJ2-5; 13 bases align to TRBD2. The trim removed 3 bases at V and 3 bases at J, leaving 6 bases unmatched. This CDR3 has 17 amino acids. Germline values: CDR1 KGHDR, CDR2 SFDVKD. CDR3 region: CATSDVTSGGTKETQYF. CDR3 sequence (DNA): TGTGCCACCAGTGATGTGACTAGCGGGGGGACGAAAGAGACCCAGTACTTC.

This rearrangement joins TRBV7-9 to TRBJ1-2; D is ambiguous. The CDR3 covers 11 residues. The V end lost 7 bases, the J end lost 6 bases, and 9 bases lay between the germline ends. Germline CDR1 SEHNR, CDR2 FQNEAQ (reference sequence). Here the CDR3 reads CASTRTDGYTF. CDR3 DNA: TGTGCCAGCACAAGGACGGATGGCTACACCTTC.

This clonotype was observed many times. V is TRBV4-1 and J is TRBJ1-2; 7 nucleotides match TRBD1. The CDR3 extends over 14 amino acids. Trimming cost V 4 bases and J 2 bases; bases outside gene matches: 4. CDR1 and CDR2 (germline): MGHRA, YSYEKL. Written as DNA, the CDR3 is TGCGCCAGCAGCCGAGAGACAGGGAACTATGGCTACACCTTC. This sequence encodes CASSRETGNYGYTF.

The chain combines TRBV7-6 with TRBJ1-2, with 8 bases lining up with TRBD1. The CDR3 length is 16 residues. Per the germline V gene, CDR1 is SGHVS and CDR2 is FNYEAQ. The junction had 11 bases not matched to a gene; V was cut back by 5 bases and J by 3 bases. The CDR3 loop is CASSQELGQAYYGYTF. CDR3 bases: TGTGCCAGCAGCCAAGAATTGGGACAGGCATACTATGGCTACACCTTC.

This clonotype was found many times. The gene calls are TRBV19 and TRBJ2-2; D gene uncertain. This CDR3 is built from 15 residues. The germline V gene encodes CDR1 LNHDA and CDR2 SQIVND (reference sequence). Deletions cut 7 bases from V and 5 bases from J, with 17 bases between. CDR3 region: CASKDVGLETGELFF. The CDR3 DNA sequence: TGTGCCAGTAAGGATGTTGGTTTAGAGACCGGGGAGCTGTTTTTT. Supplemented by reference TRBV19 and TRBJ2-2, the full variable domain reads DGGITQSPKYLFRKEGQNVTLSCEQNLNHDAMYWYRQDPGQGLRLIYYSQIVNDFQKGDIAEGYSVSREKKESFPLTVTSAQKNPTAFYLCASKDVGLETGELFFGEGSRLTVL.